These 32 T cell receptor beta chains came from one sample sequenced in a study of T cell responses to AZD1222 COVID-19 vaccine. Sequencing was performed with immunoSEQ multiplex PCR; in TCRdb, only in-frame clones are kept and a portion is missing. The repertoire consists of more than 110,000 clones, with about 90% occurring once and the leading ten covering around 3.6%. The starting material was peripheral blood, obtained on day 0 of AZD1222 vaccination. Receptor source: an adult in good health.

The chain combines TRBV24-1 with TRBJ1-5, with D hard to call. The CDR3 sequence is 15 residues long. The V end lost 3 bases, the J end lost 1 base, and 9 bases lay between the germline ends. Per the germline V gene, CDR1 is KGHDR and CDR2 is SFDVKD. DNA for the CDR3: TGTGCCACCAGTGATCCCGGGTCGAGCAATCAGCCCCAGCATTTT. It encodes CATSDPGSSNQPQHF.

This clone occurred once. V and J are TRBV7-3 and TRBJ2-3, with D possibly TRBD1 on 6 matching bases. Germline CDR1 and CDR2: SGHTA and FQGTGA. The V end lost 2 bases, the J end lost 4 bases, and 10 bases lay between the germline ends. The CDR3 sequence is 14 residues long. This CDR3 is CASSLAGASDTQYF. DNA for the CDR3: TGTGCCAGCAGCTTAGCAGGGGCGTCAGATACGCAGTATTTT.

This clone has only one observation. This chain joins TRBV11-2 and TRBJ1-2; tentatively, D is TRBD1 (6 bases). Trimming shortened V by 0 bases and J by 7 bases, and 12 bases separated the two germline ends. CDR3 length equals 14 residues. Germline CDR1 and CDR2: SGHAT and FQNNGV. This CDR3 reads CASSLDRGISGYTF. The CDR3 coding sequence is TGTGCCAGCAGCTTAGACAGGGGTATCAGTGGCTACACCTTC.

This clone was observed a single time. This chain connects TRBV7-2 to TRBJ2-5; 9 bases line up with TRBD2. CDR1 SGHTA and CDR2 FQGNSA come from the germline V gene. The CDR3 has 15 amino acids. J lost 3 bases, V lost 1 base, and 3 bases had no gene match. As DNA, the CDR3 is TGTGCCAGCAGCTTAGTGGCTAGCGGGAAAGAGACCCAGTACTTC. Encoded protein: CASSLVASGKETQYF. Looking up the rest from reference TRBV7-2 and TRBJ2-5 gives the full variable domain: GAGVSQSPSNKVTEKGKDVELRCDPISGHTALYWYRQSLGQGLEFLIYFQGNSAPDKSGLPSDRFSAERTGGSVSTLTIQRTQQEDSAVYLCASSLVASGKETQYFGPGTRLLVL.

The J gene is TRBJ1-1, the V gene TRBV5-1; possible D gene TRBD1, 5 bases. Trimming stripped 0 bases from V and 10 bases from J, with 10 bases between. CDR3 length: 12 amino acids. CDR1 SGHRS and CDR2 YFSETQ come from the germline V gene. For the CDR3, the DNA is TGCGCCAGCAGCTTGGTCAACGGGGCAGCTTTCTTT. This translates into CASSLVNGAAFF.

The chain uses TRBV5-1 and TRBJ2-7, with D tentatively TRBD1 or TRBD2 (5 bases each). The germline CDR1 and CDR2 sequences are SGHRS and YFSETQ. With 2 bases removed from V and 4 bases from J, the gap between germline ends came to 13 bases. This CDR3 is 14 amino acids long. This CDR3 is CASSFAPGQYEQYF. The CDR3 bases are TGCGCCAGCAGCTTTGCCCCGGGGCAATACGAGCAGTACTTC.

The rearrangement links TRBV19 to TRBJ2-3; D perhaps matches TRBD1 (6 bases). Between the trimmed V and J ends, which lost 7 bases and 0 bases, there was a span of 11 bases. This CDR3 is built from 14 residues. Germline CDR1 is LNHDA and CDR2 is SQIVND (reference sequence). In DNA form, the CDR3 reads TGTGCCAGTAAAGGGACATTGAGCACAGATACGCAGTATTTT. It is translated as CASKGTLSTDTQYF.

V is TRBV5-1 and J is TRBJ2-3; TRBD2 might be the D (5 bases). This CDR3 comprises 14 residues. Deletions cut 1 base from V and 1 base from J, with 7 bases between. Germline-derived CDR1 and CDR2 are SGHRS and YFSETQ. The CDR3 sequence: CASSLTRGTDTQYF. CDR3 nucleotides: TGCGCCAGCAGCTTGACGCGGGGCACAGATACGCAGTATTTT. Drawing the rest from reference TRBV5-1 and TRBJ2-3, the complete variable domain is KAGVTQTPRYLIKTRGQQVTLSCSPISGHRSVSWYQQTPGQGLQFLFEYFSETQRNKGNFPGRFSGRQFSNSRSEMNVSTLELGDSALYLCASSLTRGTDTQYFGPGTRLTVL.

The V gene is TRBV6-5, the J gene TRBJ2-5; 7 nucleotides match TRBD1. The trim removed 6 bases at V and 5 bases at J, leaving 3 bases unmatched. CDR1 and CDR2 from the germline V gene are MNHEY and SVGAGI. The CDR3 is 12 residues long. This chain's CDR3 is CASRRGRETQYF. The CDR3 nucleotides read TGTGCCAGCAGGAGGGGGCGGGAGACCCAGTACTTC.

This chain joins TRBV10-2 and TRBJ1-5; D call uncertain. The CDR3 contains 12 residues. Between the trimmed V and J ends, which lost 4 bases and 7 bases, there was a span of 8 bases. CDR1 is WSHSY, CDR2 SAAADI, per germline. This CDR3 is CASSASNQPQHF. CDR3 DNA sequence: TGCGCCAGCAGTGCCTCGAACCAGCCCCAGCATTTT.

The rearrangement uses TRBV28 and TRBJ1-5, with D uncertain. Trimming stripped 1 base from V and 2 bases from J, with 12 bases between. CDR3 length equals 16 residues. In germline, CDR1 is MDHEN, CDR2 SYDVKM. The DNA for the CDR3 is TGTGCCAGCAGTTTATTTGGCAGAATAGGCAATCAGCCCCAGCATTTT. This codes for CASSLFGRIGNQPQHF.

The chain uses TRBV21-1 and TRBJ2-4; the DNA was not compared with TRBD1, the D call given in the table. TRBV21-1 is a known pseudogene. The CDR3 consists of 13 residues. The chain's CDR3 is CASSKGRGQARNF. The CDR3 DNA reads as TGTGCCAGCAGCAAAGGTAGGGGACAGGCGAGAAACTTC.

The chain has TRBV6-6 and TRBJ1-5, with no clear D. Per the germline V gene, CDR1 is MNHNY and CDR2 is SVGAGI (reference sequence). Between the trimmed V and J ends, which lost 4 bases and 15 bases, there was a span of 16 bases. CDR3 size: 12 residues. The CDR3 nucleotides are TGTGCCAGCAGTTCCGCAGGCCGGTTGGGGCATTTT. Its protein product is CASSSAGRLGHF.

This chain joins TRBV12-3 or TRBV12-4 and TRBJ1-1; D ambiguous. The V end was cut by 3 bases, the J end by 1 base, with 6 bases between. The CDR3 totals 13 residues. The CDR3 coding sequence is TGTGCCAGCAGTTTCAAAGAGAACACTGAAGCTTTCTTT. It translates to CASSFKENTEAFF.

In this sample, this clone turned up a few times. The chain joins TRBV25-1 to TRBJ2-3; TRBD2 aligns across 9 bases. V trimming: 0 bases; J trimming: 2 bases; junction bases outside the gene matches: 6. CDR1 and CDR2 from the germline V gene are MGHDK and SYGVNS. This CDR3 is built from 17 residues. The CDR3 DNA sequence: TGTGCCAGCAGTGAATACCGAGCGGGAGGATCCACAGATACGCAGTATTTT. Translation gives CASSEYRAGGSTDTQYF. Supplemented by reference TRBV25-1 and TRBJ2-3, the full variable domain reads EADIYQTPRYLVIGTGKKITLECSQTMGHDKMYWYQQDPGMELHLIHYSYGVNSTEKGDLSSESTVSRIRTEHFPLTLESARPSHTSQYLCASSEYRAGGSTDTQYFGPGTRLTVL.

This clone was observed a handful of times. This rearrangement joins TRBV29-1 to TRBJ1-5, with no clear D. CDR3 length: 12 amino acids. Looked up from germline, CDR1 is SQVTM and CDR2 is ANQGSEA. The V end was cut by 4 bases, the J end by 4 bases, with 8 bases between. The CDR3 protein is CSVGRENQPQHF. CDR3 DNA sequence: TGCAGCGTTGGGAGGGAAAATCAGCCCCAGCATTTT.

The chain has TRBV7-8 and TRBJ1-1, with 7 bases matching TRBD1. Trimming cost V 5 bases and J 1 base; bases outside gene matches: 7. CDR1 is SGHVS, CDR2 FQNEAQ, per germline. The CDR3 contains 15 residues. DNA of the CDR3: TGTGCCAGCAGCGCGGGACAGCGAGGGAACACTGAAGCTTTCTTT. This sequence encodes CASSAGQRGNTEAFF.

The gene calls are TRBV19 and TRBJ2-2; D remains ambiguous. The CDR3 sequence is 15 residues long. Germline V gene sequence: CDR1 LNHDA, CDR2 SQIVND (reference sequence). Trimming removed 2 bases from V and 1 base from J, with 8 bases in between. The CDR3 nucleotides are TGTGCCAGTAGTATACGTGCCGAGAACACCGGGGAGCTGTTTTTT. As protein: CASSIRAENTGELFF.

The chain joins TRBV24-1 to TRBJ2-3; D ambiguous. CDR3 length: 14 residues. Deletions cut 0 bases from V and 5 bases from J, with 8 bases between. The germline CDR1 and CDR2 sequences are KGHDR and SFDVKD. Here the CDR3 DNA reads TGTGCCACCAGTGATTTGGACTCCGGAGATACGCAGTATTTT. Translating gives CATSDLDSGDTQYF.

This clone was observed a few times. V gene TRBV5-1 combines with J gene TRBJ2-2; D is undetermined. The CDR3 is 12 residues long. V was cut by 4 bases and J by 7 bases, with 8 bases left in between. Germline CDR1 is SGHRS and CDR2 is YFSETQ. The CDR3 DNA reads TGCGCCAGCAGCATAACACGCGGGGAGCTGTTTTTT. Its protein is CASSITRGELFF.

The chain joins TRBV11-2 to TRBJ1-4; possible D gene TRBD1, 6 bases. The CDR3 extends over 15 amino acids. V gave up 5 bases and J gave up 0 bases, with 10 bases separating them. Germline lookup yields CDR1 SGHAT and CDR2 FQNNGV. In DNA form, the CDR3 reads TGTGCCAGCAGCCGAAGGACAGCAACTAATGAAAAACTGTTTTTT. As protein: CASSRRTATNEKLFF.

This chain links TRBV9 with TRBJ1-1; possibly TRBD1 for D (6 bases). This CDR3 has 19 amino acids. V gave up 0 bases and J gave up 0 bases, with 21 bases separating them. The germline gives CDR1 SGDLS, CDR2 YYNGEE. CDR3 in DNA: TGTGCCAGCAGCGTAGGGCCAGCCCGGGACACAATCATGAACACTGAAGCTTTCTTT. Translated: CASSVGPARDTIMNTEAFF.

The rearrangement joins TRBV10-1 to TRBJ2-5, with TRBD2 matching 9 bases. Germline loops: CDR1 WNHNN, CDR2 SYGVQD (reference sequence). The V segment lost 3 bases and the J segment 3 bases; nucleotides outside the gene matches: 5. The CDR3 sequence is 15 residues long. Here the CDR3 DNA reads TGCGCCAGCAGTGATGCTCTAGCGGGAAAAGAGACCCAGTACTTC. As protein: CASSDALAGKETQYF.

The chain has TRBV29-1 and TRBJ2-5, with a weak D call TRBD2 (5 bases). This CDR3 spans 13 amino acids. Trimming pared 7 bases from V and 5 bases from J, leaving 17 bases between. CDR1 and CDR2 from the germline V gene are SQVTM and ANQGSEA. CDR3 nucleotide sequence: TGCAGCGAGAGAGGATCCCCGGGGGAGACCCAGTACTTC. Protein: CSERGSPGETQYF.

The chain links TRBV10-2 to TRBJ2-1, with 12 bases identical to TRBD2. Germline CDR1 is WSHSY and CDR2 is SAAADI. The ends lost 5 bases at V and 2 bases at J; junction bases unmatched: 7. CDR3 length equals 17 residues. CDR3 DNA: TGCGCCAGCAGTACAGGACTAGCGGGGCCCCCCTACAATGAGCAGTTCTTC. Translated, it gives CASSTGLAGPPYNEQFF.

This clone has just one count. This rearrangement joins TRBV5-4 to TRBJ1-6, with 10 bases that match TRBD1. CDR3 length: 15 residues. Per germline, CDR1 SGHNT and CDR2 YYREEE (reference sequence). J gave up 7 bases and V 2 bases, and 3 bases lay outside the gene matches. The CDR3 bases are TGTGCCAGCAGCTTCCGGGACAGGGGAAATTCACCCCTCCACTTT. Translated: CASSFRDRGNSPLHF.

The genes are TRBV5-1 and TRBJ2-7, with 8 bases matching TRBD1. Germline trimming cut 3 bases from V and 6 bases from J; bases unmatched to any gene: 8. Germline values: CDR1 SGHRS, CDR2 YFSETQ. The CDR3 has 14 amino acids. DNA for the CDR3: TGCGCCAGCAGCTGGGGGACAGGTTCTAGCGAGCAGTACTTC. It yields the protein CASSWGTGSSEQYF.

This chain uses TRBV7-2 with TRBJ2-3, with no clear D. This CDR3 spans 15 amino acids. CDR1 SGHTA and CDR2 FQGNSA come from the germline V gene. V lost 1 base to trimming and J lost 3 bases, with 11 bases between them. The CDR3 DNA reads TGTGCCAGCAGCTTAGGACGGGCGCTTACAGATACGCAGTATTTT. It encodes CASSLGRALTDTQYF.

The chain is built from TRBV25-1 and TRBJ1-6, with D possibly matching TRBD1 (5 bases). Trimming pared 4 bases from V and 7 bases from J, leaving 11 bases between. This CDR3 spans 14 amino acids. Germline V lookup: CDR1 MGHDK, CDR2 SYGVNS. DNA of the CDR3: TGTGCCAGCAGTGCCCCGGGGGAGAATTCACCCCTCCACTTT. Translating gives CASSAPGENSPLHF.

The rearrangement joins TRBV5-1 to TRBJ2-5, with 8 bases identical to TRBD2. Germline CDR1 reads SGHRS; CDR2 reads YFSETQ. Trimming took 9 bases from V and 2 from J; bases not matched to a gene: 12. The CDR3 length is 15 residues. The CDR3 sequence: CATSGSGGRQETQYF. In nucleotides, the CDR3 is TGCGCCACCTCAGGGAGCGGGGGAAGACAAGAGACCCAGTACTTC.

V usage is TRBV3-1 (or the pseudogene TRBV3-2) and J usage is TRBJ2-7, with D possibly matching TRBD1 (6 bases). The CDR3 is 13 amino acids. The V and J ends lost 4 bases and 6 bases respectively, with 13 bases between them. Per germline, CDR1 LGHDT and CDR2 YNNKEL (reference sequence). CDR3 protein: CASSRQVLSEQYF. In DNA form, the CDR3 reads TGTGCCAGCAGCCGACAGGTCCTGAGCGAGCAGTACTTC.

The V gene is TRBV9, the J gene TRBJ2-7; the D call may be TRBD1 or TRBD2 (5 bases each). This CDR3 spans 15 amino acids. The germline gives CDR1 SGDLS, CDR2 YYNGEE. V was cut by 0 bases and J by 2 bases, with 12 bases left in between. This CDR3 is CASSVAGGIAYEQYF. The CDR3 coding sequence is TGTGCCAGCAGCGTAGCTGGGGGAATCGCCTACGAGCAGTACTTC.